One sample yielded the 21 T cell receptor beta chains listed below, sequenced in a study of shared clonotypes between healthy human individuals. Clones were sequenced by immunoSEQ multiplex PCR, and TCRdb holds only the in-frame ones, with some missing. The table lists hundreds of thousands of clones, 90% to 96% of them singletons. Sequenced: naive CD4+ T cells sorted from blood. Noted subset: CD45RA+ positively selected. Source of these receptors: a woman under 40 in good health.

This chain links TRBV2 with TRBJ2-3; 7 nucleotides match TRBD1. The CDR3 is 14 amino acids. Germline V gene lookup returns CDR1 SNHLY and CDR2 FYNNEI. Trimming at V came to 10 bases and at J to 4 bases, leaving 11 bases not matched to a gene. The CDR3 sequence: CANSPDRVPDTQYF. DNA for the CDR3: TGTGCCAACTCCCCTGACAGGGTACCAGATACGCAGTATTTT.

This rearrangement joins TRBV11-3 to TRBJ2-1; 13 nucleotides align to TRBD2. This CDR3 has 17 amino acids. Losses at the gene ends were 5 bases for V and 7 bases for J; bases not matched to a gene: 11. CDR1 and CDR2 (germline): SGHNT, YENEEA. The chain's CDR3 is CASSPHGLAGDGNEQFF. DNA for the CDR3: TGTGCCAGCAGCCCCCATGGACTAGCGGGAGATGGAAATGAGCAGTTCTTC.

The rearrangement links TRBV5-8 to TRBJ2-3; 8 nucleotides align to TRBD2. The germline V gene has CDR1 SGHTS and CDR2 YDEGEE. V lost 4 bases to trimming and J lost 4 bases; unmatched junction nucleotides: 14. The CDR3 covers 17 residues. CDR3 coding DNA: TGTGCCAGCAGCACCGGACTAGCTGTGTTTCTGGCAGATACGCAGTATTTT. It is translated as CASSTGLAVFLADTQYF.

This clone has a single count. V is TRBV18 and J is TRBJ1-3; 7 bases match TRBD1. The CDR3 is 18 residues long. Germline V gene data show CDR1 as KGHSH and CDR2 as LQKENI. V trimming: 2 bases; J trimming: 0 bases; junction bases outside the gene matches: 10. The CDR3 region has the DNA TGTGCCAGCTCACCAATTGGACAGGTCCAGAGCTCTGGAAACACCATATATTTT. Translating it yields CASSPIGQVQSSGNTIYF.

The CDR3 coding sequence is TGTGCCAGCAGTCCCCTGGGGGGAACTAAAGGCTACACCTTC. Its translation is CASSPLGGTKGYTF. The chain is built from TRBV27 and TRBJ1-2; a weak D match, TRBD1 (5 bases). Per germline, CDR1 MNHEY and CDR2 SMNVEV (reference sequence). The CDR3 has 14 amino acids. The V end lost 5 bases, the J end lost 8 bases, and 18 bases lay between the germline ends.

The table lists this clone with a few counts. The DNA for the CDR3 is TGTGCCAGCAGTTTCGACAACGGCTACACCTTC. It is translated as CASSFDNGYTF. V and J are TRBV28 and TRBJ1-2; the D is unclear. Between the trimmed V and J ends, which lost 3 bases and 8 bases, there was a span of 7 bases. The V gene's germline CDR1 is MDHEN and CDR2 SYDVKM. The length of the CDR3 is 11 residues.

V is TRBV5-8 and J is TRBJ2-1; perhaps TRBD1 as D (5 bases). Trimming pared 6 bases from V and 9 bases from J, leaving 16 bases between. The CDR3 runs to 13 residues. Germline values: CDR1 SGHTS, CDR2 YDEGEE. CDR3 sequence: CASTLGWGAEQFF. The CDR3 nucleotides read TGTGCCAGCACCCTAGGGTGGGGCGCTGAGCAGTTCTTC.

V is TRBV6-1 and J is TRBJ2-7, with TRBD2 matching over 9 bases. CDR1 is MNHNS and CDR2 is SASEGT in the germline V gene. The CDR3 consists of 15 residues. V dropped 3 bases and J dropped 5; count of bases not matched to a gene: 8. DNA for the CDR3: TGTGCCAGCAGTGAGCTAGCGGGACTCCCCCACGAGCAGTACTTC. Translating it yields CASSELAGLPHEQYF.

This clone was recorded only once. The chain links TRBV28 to TRBJ2-7, with D maybe TRBD2 (5 bases). Per germline, CDR1 MDHEN and CDR2 SYDVKM. The V gene lost 6 bases and the J gene lost 5 bases, with 14 bases spanning the gap. The CDR3 extends over 13 amino acids. The CDR3 DNA is TGTGCCAGCAGGCCTAGCTCAACCCACGAGCAGTACTTC. Translated, it gives CASRPSSTHEQYF.

This chain uses TRBV18 with TRBJ1-1; possible D gene TRBD1, 6 bases. V lost 5 bases, J lost 1 base, and 11 bases lay in between. In germline, CDR1 is KGHSH, CDR2 LQKENI. CDR3 length equals 14 residues. CDR3: CASSSDSGNTEAFF. CDR3 coding DNA: TGTGCCAGCTCATCGGACAGTGGGAACACTGAAGCTTTCTTT. The variable domain in full, completed from reference TRBV18 and TRBJ1-1, reads NAGVMQNPRHLVRRRGQEARLRCSPMKGHSHVYWYRQLPEEGLKFMVYLQKENIIDESGMPKERFSAEFPKEGPSILRIQQVVRGDSAAYFCASSSDSGNTEAFFGQGTRLTVV.

V is TRBV11-2 and J is TRBJ2-3; D unresolved. The germline gives CDR1 SGHAT, CDR2 FQNNGV. CDR3 length: 14 amino acids. The ends were cut back, 0 bases at V and 6 bases at J, with 10 bases in the middle. CDR3 region: CASSLEGFLDTQYF. The CDR3 DNA reads as TGTGCCAGCAGCTTAGAGGGTTTTCTTGATACGCAGTATTTT.

This rearrangement joins TRBV28 to TRBJ1-5; D might be TRBD1 (5 bases). Germline V lookup: CDR1 MDHEN, CDR2 SYDVKM. CDR3 length: 18 amino acids. V was pared by 4 bases and J by 1 base, with 20 bases between. The CDR3 is CASSSKLFGAGSNQPQHF. CDR3 nucleotides: TGTGCCAGCAGTTCGAAACTTTTTGGGGCAGGCAGCAATCAGCCCCAGCATTTT. Combining the CDR3 with reference TRBV28 and TRBJ1-5 gives the whole variable domain DVKVTQSSRYLVKRTGEKVFLECVQDMDHENMFWYRQDPGLGLRLIYFSYDVKMKEKGDIPEGYSVSREKKERFSLILESASTNQTSMYLCASSSKLFGAGSNQPQHFGDGTRLSIL.

The CDR3 here is CASSRRDSKQYF. CDR3 nucleotides: TGTGCCAGCAGCCGCAGGGATTCGAAGCAGTACTTC. The chain is built from TRBV27 and TRBJ2-7, with D perhaps matching TRBD1 (5 bases). The CDR3 consists of 12 residues. The V end lost 6 bases, the J end lost 8 bases, and 14 bases lay between the germline ends. Per the germline V gene, CDR1 is MNHEY and CDR2 is SMNVEV (reference sequence).

The genes are TRBV19 and TRBJ1-1; D is undetermined. The CDR3 is 13 amino acids. Trimming stripped 8 bases from V and 1 base from J, with 11 bases between. The germline gives CDR1 LNHDA, CDR2 SQIVND (reference sequence). The CDR3 bases are TGTGCCAGTCGGCCCTCCGGGAACACTGAAGCTTTCTTT. This gives the protein CASRPSGNTEAFF.

The CDR3 coding sequence is TGTGCCAGCAGCCAGGAAGTGGTCAGGCATGAGCAGTTCTTC. This encodes CASSQEVVRHEQFF. The chain couples TRBV11-2 to TRBJ2-1; D remains unclear. The CDR3 is made up of 14 amino acids. Trimming cost V 5 bases and J 8 bases, with 16 bases left between them. Germline CDR1 and CDR2: SGHAT and FQNNGV.

The J gene is TRBJ2-5, the V gene TRBV28; D call uncertain. Trimming pared 1 base from V and 5 bases from J, leaving 17 bases between. CDR3 length equals 16 residues. Germline loops: CDR1 MDHEN, CDR2 SYDVKM. The CDR3 nucleotides read TGTGCCAGCAGTTTATCCGGGCTACCGCAACGGGAGACCCAGTACTTC. Amino acid sequence: CASSLSGLPQRETQYF.

This chain joins TRBV5-6 and TRBJ2-3; unclear D gene. The CDR3 runs 17 residues. Germline CDR1 is SGHDT and CDR2 is YYEEEE. V was pared by 2 bases and J by 0 bases, with 16 bases between. The CDR3 region is CASSLIRTWESTDTQYF. CDR3 sequence (DNA): TGTGCCAGCAGCTTAATCCGAACGTGGGAAAGCACAGATACGCAGTATTTT.

Comment on this clone: Other DNA sequences in this specimen translate into the identical CDR3. V usage is TRBV18 and J usage is TRBJ1-5; TRBD1 agrees at 7 bases. The V and J ends lost 3 bases and 3 bases, in that order; junction bases with no gene match: 5. CDR3 size: 15 residues. Per germline, CDR1 KGHSH and CDR2 LQKENI. The DNA of the CDR3 is TGTGCCAGCTCACCTCCAGGGGGTGCCAATCAGCCCCAGCATTTT. Translation gives CASSPPGGANQPQHF.

The chain uses TRBV19 and TRBJ1-2; 12 bases match TRBD1. Germline lookup yields CDR1 LNHDA and CDR2 SQIVND (reference sequence). The CDR3 consists of 16 residues. The trim removed 4 bases at V and 7 bases at J, leaving 10 bases unmatched. DNA of the CDR3: TGTGCCAGTAGTAGGGGACAGGGGGCGCGATCCTCTGGCTACACCTTC. Amino acids: CASSRGQGARSSGYTF. Looking up the rest from reference TRBV19 and TRBJ1-2 gives the full variable domain: DGGITQSPKYLFRKEGQNVTLSCEQNLNHDAMYWYRQDPGQGLRLIYYSQIVNDFQKGDIAEGYSVSREKKESFPLTVTSAQKNPTAFYLCASSRGQGARSSGYTFGSGTRLTVV.

The chain employs TRBV19 and TRBJ1-1; tentative D call: TRBD1 (5 bases). Deletions cut 5 bases from V and 1 base from J, with 8 bases between. CDR3 length equals 13 residues. From germline, CDR1 is LNHDA and CDR2 SQIVND (reference sequence). For the CDR3, the DNA is TGTGCCAGTAGTTTCAGGGAGAACACTGAAGCTTTCTTT. Translated, it gives CASSFRENTEAFF.

V is TRBV9 and J is TRBJ2-7, with D uncertain. Germline V gene sequence: CDR1 SGDLS, CDR2 YYNGEE. With 0 bases removed from V and 4 bases from J, the gap between germline ends came to 11 bases. The CDR3 extends over 14 amino acids. DNA for the CDR3: TGTGCCAGCAGCGTAGCCTGGGATTTTTACGAGCAGTACTTC. Its protein is CASSVAWDFYEQYF. The full variable domain, its missing parts supplied by reference TRBV9 and TRBJ2-7, is DSGVTQTPKHLITATGQRVTLRCSPRSGDLSVYWYQQSLDQGLQFLIQYYNGEERAKGNILERFSAQQFPDLHSELNLSSLELGDSALYFCASSVAWDFYEQYFGPGTRLTVT.